Below are 31 T cell receptor beta chains sequenced from a single sample in a study of OX40 agonist ivuxolimab in advanced cancers. Method: immunoSEQ multiplex PCR; TCRdb's copy keeps in-frame clones and lacks some. Altogether just under 60,000 clones are present, 90% to 95% being singletons, with the ten largest covering 3.5% to 4%. The input for sequencing was CD4+ or CD8+ T cells sorted from blood, taken in a trial of the OX40 agonist ivuxolimab. The receptors originated from an adult with an advanced solid tumor such as melanoma, head and neck, liver or kidney cancer.

This rearrangement joins TRBV7-9 to TRBJ1-2; D remains unclear. Between the trimmed V and J ends, which lost 0 bases and 7 bases, there was a span of 6 bases. This CDR3 comprises 12 residues. Germline assignment: CDR1 SEHNR and CDR2 FQNEAQ (reference sequence). CDR3 sequence: CASSLAGSGYTF. The CDR3 region has the DNA TGTGCCAGCAGCTTAGCGGGCAGTGGCTACACCTTC.

The chain couples TRBV18 to TRBJ2-7, with 8 nucleotides matching TRBD1. The CDR3 is 15 amino acids. Germline CDR1 and CDR2: KGHSH and LQKENI. V shed 4 bases and J 7 bases; nucleotides not matched to a gene: 12. CDR3 coding DNA: TGTGCCAGCTCACTTTCCGGGACAGGCGCTCTGGAGCAGTACTTC. Amino acid sequence: CASSLSGTGALEQYF.

The chain couples TRBV19 to TRBJ2-5; D gene uncertain. V was clipped by 3 bases and J by 2 bases, with 10 bases between them. The CDR3 has 14 residues. Germline assignment: CDR1 LNHDA and CDR2 SQIVND (reference sequence). CDR3 DNA sequence: TGTGCCAGTAGTATCCAAGAGCAGCAAGAGACCCAGTACTTC. Its protein product is CASSIQEQQETQYF.

The V gene is TRBV7-9, the J gene TRBJ2-3; 14 bases line up with TRBD2. Germline values: CDR1 SEHNR, CDR2 FQNEAQ (reference sequence). Trimming at V came to 4 bases and at J to 6 bases, leaving 9 bases not matched to a gene. The CDR3 has 17 residues. This CDR3 reads CASSSTTSGRAGDTQYF. The CDR3 nucleotides are TGTGCCAGCAGCTCGACGACTAGCGGGAGGGCCGGGGATACGCAGTATTTT.

The chain recombines TRBV5-6 with TRBJ2-7; a possible D gene is TRBD2 (7 bases). The length of the CDR3 is 15 residues. Germline V lookup: CDR1 SGHDT, CDR2 YYEEEE. V lost 0 bases to trimming and J lost 3 bases, with 13 bases between them. In DNA, the CDR3 is TGTGCCAGCAGCTTGGGATACAGGGACTACTACGAGCAGTACTTC. This sequence encodes CASSLGYRDYYEQYF.

The chain has TRBV19 and TRBJ2-1; TRBD2 agrees at 7 bases. Germline trimming cut 4 bases from V and 7 bases from J; bases unmatched to any gene: 4. The germline V gene has CDR1 LNHDA and CDR2 SQIVND (reference sequence). This CDR3 is built from 13 residues. The DNA for the CDR3 is TGTGCCAGTAGTAGAGGACTAGATAATGAGCAGTTCTTC. Protein: CASSRGLDNEQFF.

This chain connects TRBV27 to TRBJ2-3; TRBD1 is a possible D gene (6 bases). Between the trimmed V and J ends, which lost 3 bases and 3 bases, there was a span of 25 bases. Germline V gene lookup returns CDR1 MNHEY and CDR2 SMNVEV (reference sequence). The CDR3 contains 19 residues. The CDR3 nucleotides are TGTGCCAGCAGTTTGGCCGGGACAACCTCGCGGGCTTATACAGATACGCAGTATTTT. The encoded protein is CASSLAGTTSRAYTDTQYF.

This chain links TRBV29-1 with TRBJ2-3; the D gene is possibly TRBD1 (6 bases). Germline V lookup: CDR1 SQVTM, CDR2 ANQGSEA. This CDR3 is 14 amino acids long. Trimming left V 6 bases short and J 0 bases short, with 13 bases between. CDR3 DNA sequence: TGCAGCGTCCCAGGGGCTATGAGCACAGATACGCAGTATTTT. Its protein is CSVPGAMSTDTQYF.

The J gene is TRBJ2-1, the V gene TRBV27; 10 nucleotides agree with TRBD2. Germline-derived CDR1 and CDR2 are MNHEY and SMNVEV (reference sequence). The ends lost 4 bases at V and 4 bases at J; junction bases unmatched: 13. This CDR3 is 18 amino acids long. The CDR3 is CASSSTRIGLADYNEQFF. The CDR3, as DNA: TGTGCCAGCAGTTCAACACGAATAGGACTAGCGGATTACAATGAGCAGTTCTTC.

The chain employs TRBV19 and TRBJ2-7; 7 nucleotides agree with TRBD2. The CDR3 runs to 14 residues. Trimming cost V 7 bases and J 2 bases; bases outside gene matches: 8. Germline CDR1 LNHDA, CDR2 SQIVND (reference sequence). CDR3 sequence: CASMSSGPAYEQYF. In DNA, the CDR3 is TGTGCCAGTATGTCTAGCGGTCCCGCCTACGAGCAGTACTTC.

The rearrangement links TRBV19 to TRBJ2-1, with 8 nucleotides matching TRBD1. This CDR3 region has 17 residues. The germline V gene encodes CDR1 LNHDA and CDR2 SQIVND (reference sequence). With 3 bases clipped from V and 0 bases from J, the junction kept 7 bases outside the gene matches. Here the CDR3 reads CASSIRWTGSSYNEQFF. DNA for the CDR3: TGTGCCAGTAGTATCAGATGGACAGGGAGCTCCTACAATGAGCAGTTCTTC.

J is TRBJ2-3 and V is TRBV29-1; TRBD2 matches at 8 bases. V shed 4 bases, J shed 0 bases, and the junction held 3 bases outside the gene matches. This CDR3 region has 14 residues. CDR1 and CDR2 (germline): SQVTM, ANQGSEA. The CDR3, as DNA: TGCAGCGTTGCGTCTAGCGGGAGCACAGATACGCAGTATTTT. It specifies CSVASSGSTDTQYF.

The chain carries TRBV9 and TRBJ2-7; either TRBD1 or TRBD2 may supply D (5 bases each). Per the germline V gene, CDR1 is SGDLS and CDR2 is YYNGEE. The CDR3 loop spans 15 amino acids. V lost 3 bases and J lost 5, with 18 bases in between. The DNA of the CDR3 is TGTGCCAGCAGCGCCCTCCCGAGGGGTCCCAACGAGCAGTACTTC. Encoded protein: CASSALPRGPNEQYF.

This chain links TRBV29-1 with TRBJ2-2; no clear D gene. The CDR3 runs 11 residues. Trimming shortened V by 4 bases and J by 4 bases, and 4 bases separated the two germline ends. CDR1 SQVTM and CDR2 ANQGSEA come from the germline V gene. CDR3 nucleotide sequence: TGCAGCGTTGGGGTCACCGGGGAGCTGTTTTTT. This gives the protein CSVGVTGELFF.

V and J are TRBV19 and TRBJ2-3; the D is unclear. Germline V lookup: CDR1 LNHDA, CDR2 SQIVND (reference sequence). Trimming removed 3 bases at V and 0 bases at J, with 7 bases between. The CDR3 has 14 residues. The CDR3 nucleotides are TGTGCCAGTAGTATTGAAGGGAGCACAGATACGCAGTATTTT. The encoded protein is CASSIEGSTDTQYF.

The gene calls are TRBV27 and TRBJ2-3; 10 nucleotides match TRBD2. This CDR3 is 16 amino acids long. V was clipped by 6 bases and J by 4 bases; unmatched bases: 10. Germline V lookup: CDR1 MNHEY, CDR2 SMNVEV (reference sequence). Here the CDR3 reads CASRLPGLADSDTQYF. The CDR3 DNA reads TGTGCCAGCAGGCTACCAGGACTAGCGGACTCAGATACGCAGTATTTT.

The chain has TRBV5-6 and TRBJ2-7, with 7 nucleotides matching TRBD1. The CDR3 length is 13 residues. Germline V gene lookup returns CDR1 SGHDT and CDR2 YYEEEE. V lost 5 bases and J lost 1; bases outside the gene matches: 3. The CDR3 nucleotides read TGTGCCAGCAGTAAACAGGGGTCCTACGAGCAGTACTTC. It translates to CASSKQGSYEQYF.

The chain is built from TRBV7-9 and TRBJ2-7; TRBD1 matches 10 bases. V lost 5 bases, J lost 2 bases, and 6 bases stayed unmatched. The CDR3 has 15 residues. Germline V lookup: CDR1 SEHNR, CDR2 FQNEAQ (reference sequence). CDR3 in DNA: TGTGCCAGCAGCCGGGGACAGGGGTTTGCCTACGAGCAGTACTTC. This translates into CASSRGQGFAYEQYF.

This chain uses TRBV28 with TRBJ2-7; 7 nucleotides match TRBD1. Looked up from germline, CDR1 is MDHEN and CDR2 is SYDVKM. The CDR3 spans 14 residues. The V gene end was trimmed by 10 bases and the J gene end by 1 base; junction bases not matched to a gene: 10. The CDR3 protein is CATGKKTGSYEQYF. The DNA of the CDR3 is TGTGCCACCGGCAAGAAGACAGGGTCCTACGAGCAGTACTTC.

This clone was recorded a few times. The chain uses TRBV7-2 and TRBJ2-7; TRBD2 matches at 8 bases. CDR3 length: 18 amino acids. Trimming removed 1 base from V and 4 bases from J; junction bases left unmatched: 15. Germline values: CDR1 SGHTA, CDR2 FQGNSA. CDR3: CASSLGAGYGSGSYEQYF. CDR3 DNA: TGTGCCAGCAGCTTAGGGGCTGGGTACGGGAGCGGGAGTTACGAGCAGTACTTC.

The genes are TRBV4-1 and TRBJ1-5, with D unclear. Trimming pared 1 base from V and 1 base from J, leaving 11 bases between. The CDR3 spans 16 residues. From germline, CDR1 is MGHRA and CDR2 YSYEKL. Here the CDR3 reads CASSQVGRGSNQPQHF. The CDR3 DNA reads as TGCGCCAGCAGCCAAGTGGGTAGAGGAAGCAATCAGCCCCAGCATTTT.

The chain links TRBV4-1 to TRBJ2-1; 9 positions agree with TRBD1. V shed 4 bases, J shed 0 bases, and the junction held 7 bases outside the gene matches. The CDR3 has 17 amino acids. The germline V gene encodes CDR1 MGHRA and CDR2 YSYEKL. The CDR3 region has the DNA TGCGCCAGCAGCCCCCCCACGACAGGGGGCTCCTACAATGAGCAGTTCTTC. Its translation: CASSPPTTGGSYNEQFF.

The chain combines TRBV28 with TRBJ2-7; D is perhaps TRBD2 (5 bases). The germline V gene has CDR1 MDHEN and CDR2 SYDVKM. The CDR3 has 13 amino acids. The ends were cut back, 5 bases at V and 3 bases at J, with 11 bases in the middle. This chain's CDR3 is CASSPGLIYEQYF. CDR3 sequence (DNA): TGTGCCAGCAGTCCCGGACTTATCTACGAGCAGTACTTC. The variable domain in full, completed from reference TRBV28 and TRBJ2-7, reads DVKVTQSSRYLVKRTGEKVFLECVQDMDHENMFWYRQDPGLGLRLIYFSYDVKMKEKGDIPEGYSVSREKKERFSLILESASTNQTSMYLCASSPGLIYEQYFGPGTRLTVT.

This clone was recorded only once. CDR3 in DNA: TGCGCCAGCAGCCAAGAGGTAGCGGGAGTGACAGATACGCAGTATTTT. Protein: CASSQEVAGVTDTQYF. The gene calls are TRBV4-3 and TRBJ2-3, with 9 nucleotides matching TRBD2. The germline V gene encodes CDR1 LGHNA and CDR2 YSLEER. V was clipped by 0 bases and J by 3 bases; unmatched bases: 4. The CDR3 consists of 16 residues.

The rearrangement links TRBV4-1 to TRBJ2-1; a possible D gene is TRBD2 (6 bases). The germline V gene has CDR1 MGHRA and CDR2 YSYEKL. V lost 4 bases, J lost 6 bases, and 13 bases lay in between. The CDR3 loop spans 14 amino acids. The CDR3 DNA sequence: TGCGCCAGCAGCCTAGAGACTAGTTCCAATGAGCAGTTCTTC. Its protein is CASSLETSSNEQFF.

This sequence joins TRBV27 and TRBJ2-1; D not certain. Germline V gene lookup returns CDR1 MNHEY and CDR2 SMNVEV (reference sequence). V was pared by 2 bases and J by 9 bases, with 14 bases between. The length of the CDR3 is 14 residues. In DNA, the CDR3 is TGTGCCAGCAGTTTAAACCCCGAAACCGGTGAGCAGTTCTTC. It encodes CASSLNPETGEQFF.

This clone was seen a handful of times. The chain couples TRBV7-2 to TRBJ1-5; 7 bases are a match to TRBD1. The germline gives CDR1 SGHTA, CDR2 FQGNSA. This CDR3 is built from 15 residues. V lost 4 bases and J lost 1; bases outside the gene matches: 4. In DNA form, the CDR3 reads TGTGCCAGCAGCTCAACAGGGGAAAGCAATCAGCCCCAGCATTTT. Translating it yields CASSSTGESNQPQHF.

This sequence joins TRBV5-8 and TRBJ2-1, with 8 bases identical to TRBD2. The CDR3 sequence is 17 residues long. The J segment lost 6 bases and the V segment lost 4 bases, leaving 15 bases of the junction unmatched. Germline loops: CDR1 SGHTS, CDR2 YDEGEE. CDR3 coding DNA: TGTGCCAGCAGCCTGGAAGGGACTAGATCCCTTTTCAATGAGCAGTTCTTC. Translated: CASSLEGTRSLFNEQFF.

The V gene is TRBV28, the J gene TRBJ2-3; 13 bases are a match to TRBD2. Unmatched junction bases numbered 9, after V lost 3 bases and J lost 0 bases. The CDR3 has 19 residues. Germline V lookup: CDR1 MDHEN, CDR2 SYDVKM. The CDR3 DNA reads as TGTGCCAGCAGTTTTTATCCGGGACTAGCGGGAATCAGCACAGATACGCAGTATTTT. This sequence encodes CASSFYPGLAGISTDTQYF.

In its sample, this clone was seen a few times. This chain joins TRBV5-1 and TRBJ2-7; 11 bases map to TRBD2. The CDR3 extends over 16 amino acids. J lost 5 bases, V lost 3 bases, and 10 bases had no gene match. Germline V gene data show CDR1 as SGHRS and CDR2 as YFSETQ. This chain's CDR3 is CASSYGSGRAWDEQYF. The CDR3 DNA reads TGCGCCAGCAGCTACGGTAGCGGGAGGGCCTGGGACGAGCAGTACTTC.

V gene TRBV28 combines with J gene TRBJ2-3, with a possible D match to TRBD2 (5 bases). Trimming took off 4 bases at V and 6 bases at J, with 14 bases between the two ends. The germline CDR1 and CDR2 sequences are MDHEN and SYDVKM. This CDR3 is built from 14 residues. CDR3 region: CASSYRLAVDTQYF. The CDR3 bases are TGTGCCAGCAGTTATCGGCTAGCCGTGGATACGCAGTATTTT.